This record covers a single T cell receptor beta chain. Its antigen target is currently unknown. One base away there is no much larger clone; base qualities are not given. From the cysteine through the phenylalanine, the CDR3 covers 16 amino acids. Only the CDR3 part of the read is kept: 48 bases, read in frame from the first base. CDR1 and CDR2 are drawn from the germline V gene: ENHRY, SYGVKD. Between the V and J ends, shortened by 0 bases and 0 bases respectively, the junction contains 8 bases. The data belong to a study of blood T cell repertoires in COVID-19 (dated by TCRdb to 2018 to 2021). Study-wide context: The collaborator samples originated in the United States, Italy and Spain and spanned the acute and convalescent phases of COVID-19. The samples were drawn from two sources: the first 160 participants of the ongoing ImmuneRACE study, and fewer than 1,500 subjects contributed by 6 global collaborators. HLA class I and class II types, where available, came from metadata supplied by the sample provider rather than from assay-based typing. The prospective study material was composed of cDNA or gDNA derived from T cells, B-cell-depleted T cells, or PBMCs. The repertoires were made available in a free public database intended to serve as a resource for research on the immune response to SARS-CoV-2. Deeply sampled blood TCRbeta repertoires from subjects exposed to, actively infected with, or recovered from COVID-19 were included in the dataset. Sample metadata almost always included a de-identified subject ID, COVID-19 status, age in years and sex.

The immunoSEQ Assay, a bias-controlled multiplex PCR, was used to amplify TCRbeta CDR3 regions from genomic DNA. On the study's bioinformatics: Within the assay, amplification of reference gene primers was used to estimate how many nucleated cells each sample contained. To quantify the absolute abundance of each unique TCRbeta CDR3 rearrangement, sequence reads were collapsed and filtered. Productive Simpson clonality was computed per sample as the square root of Simpson's diversity index over productive rearrangements. TCRdb took over this immuneACCESS table, retaining in-frame rearrangements with V and J assigned. Such tables are incomplete; in checked studies, under half of the missing clones stem from an unresolved V gene, and the remainder is unexplained. That table supplies the V and J calls and clone size; D and trimming were determined from the DNA. This sample comprises some 490,000 clones, approximately 83% of them detected only once. In total, the top ten clones hold roughly 3.2% of the sample.

The full study reports these points: Clinical and demographic metadata were provided uncurated, with the amount varying by source and participant.

Each collaborating institution followed its own protocols to collect whole blood in K2EDTA tubes. For TCRbeta analysis, collaborator samples were shipped as frozen whole blood, as isolated PBMCs, or as DNA extracted from either sample type. Recombination connected TRBV10-3 to TRBJ1-4; the D gene cannot be resolved reliably. Material for sequencing was peripheral blood. This TCR was recovered from a human donor in a cohort sampled during active COVID-19. Here the CDR3 is given as CAISESHLTTNEKLFF. Read as DNA, the sequence is TGTGCCATCAGTGAGTCGCACTTGACAACTAATGAAAAACTGTTTTTT.